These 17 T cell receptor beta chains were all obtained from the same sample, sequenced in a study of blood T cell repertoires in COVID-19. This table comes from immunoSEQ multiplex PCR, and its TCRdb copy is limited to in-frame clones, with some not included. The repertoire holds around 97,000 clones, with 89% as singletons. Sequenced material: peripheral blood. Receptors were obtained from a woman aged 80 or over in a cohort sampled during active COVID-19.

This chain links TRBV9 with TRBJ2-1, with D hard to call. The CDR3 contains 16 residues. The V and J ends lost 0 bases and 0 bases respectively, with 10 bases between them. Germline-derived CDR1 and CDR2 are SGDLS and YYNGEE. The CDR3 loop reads CASSVAYSSSYNEQFF. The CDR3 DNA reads TGTGCCAGCAGCGTAGCCTACAGTAGCTCCTACAATGAGCAGTTCTTC. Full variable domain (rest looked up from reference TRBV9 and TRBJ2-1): DSGVTQTPKHLITATGQRVTLRCSPRSGDLSVYWYQQSLDQGLQFLIQYYNGEERAKGNILERFSAQQFPDLHSELNLSSLELGDSALYFCASSVAYSSSYNEQFFGPGTRLTVL.

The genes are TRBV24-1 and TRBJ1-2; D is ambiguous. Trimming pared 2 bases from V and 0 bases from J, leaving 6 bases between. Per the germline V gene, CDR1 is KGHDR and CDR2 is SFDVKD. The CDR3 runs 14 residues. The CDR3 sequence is CATSDSGTNYGYTF. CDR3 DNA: TGTGCCACCAGTGATTCGGGTACTAACTATGGCTACACCTTC.

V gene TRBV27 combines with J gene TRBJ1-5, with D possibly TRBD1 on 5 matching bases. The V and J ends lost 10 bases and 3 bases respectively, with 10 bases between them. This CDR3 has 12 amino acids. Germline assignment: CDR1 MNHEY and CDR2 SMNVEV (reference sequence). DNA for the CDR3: TGTGCCACCGGACACACCAATCAGCCCCAGCATTTT. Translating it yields CATGHTNQPQHF.

CDR3 nucleotides: TGTGCCAGCACCCCCGGGAGCGGGACAGATACGCAGTATTTT. Translating it yields CASTPGSGTDTQYF. The rearrangement links TRBV5-4 to TRBJ2-3, with D possibly being TRBD2 (6 bases). The length of the CDR3 is 14 residues. Germline loops: CDR1 SGHNT, CDR2 YYREEE (reference sequence). V dropped 6 bases and J dropped 3 bases, with 14 bases sitting between them.

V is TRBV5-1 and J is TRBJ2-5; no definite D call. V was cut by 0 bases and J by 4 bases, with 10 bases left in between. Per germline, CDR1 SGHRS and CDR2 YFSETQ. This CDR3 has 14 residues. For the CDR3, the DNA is TGCGCCAGCAGCTTGGGGGCGCCGGCAGAGACCCAGTACTTC. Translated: CASSLGAPAETQYF. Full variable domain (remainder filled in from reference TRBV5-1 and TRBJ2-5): KAGVTQTPRYLIKTRGQQVTLSCSPISGHRSVSWYQQTPGQGLQFLFEYFSETQRNKGNFPGRFSGRQFSNSRSEMNVSTLELGDSALYLCASSLGAPAETQYFGPGTRLLVL.

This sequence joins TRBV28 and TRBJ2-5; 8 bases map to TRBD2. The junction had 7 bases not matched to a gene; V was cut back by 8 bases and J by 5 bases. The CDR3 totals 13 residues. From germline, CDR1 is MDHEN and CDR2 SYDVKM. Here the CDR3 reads CASASGSAETQYF. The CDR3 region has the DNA TGTGCCAGCGCGAGCGGGAGCGCTGAGACCCAGTACTTC.

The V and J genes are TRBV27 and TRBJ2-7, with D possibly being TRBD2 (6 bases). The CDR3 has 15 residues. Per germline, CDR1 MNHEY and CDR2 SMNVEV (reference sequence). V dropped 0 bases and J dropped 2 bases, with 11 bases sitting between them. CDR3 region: CASSLSGQRAYEQYF. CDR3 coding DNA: TGTGCCAGCAGTTTATCGGGCCAGCGGGCCTACGAGCAGTACTTC.

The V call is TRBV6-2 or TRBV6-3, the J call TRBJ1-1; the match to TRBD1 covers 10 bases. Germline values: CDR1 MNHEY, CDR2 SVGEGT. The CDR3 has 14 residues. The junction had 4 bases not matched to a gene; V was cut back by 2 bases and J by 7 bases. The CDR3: CASSYGTGVREAFF. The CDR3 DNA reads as TGTGCCAGCAGTTACGGGACAGGGGTTCGTGAAGCTTTCTTT.

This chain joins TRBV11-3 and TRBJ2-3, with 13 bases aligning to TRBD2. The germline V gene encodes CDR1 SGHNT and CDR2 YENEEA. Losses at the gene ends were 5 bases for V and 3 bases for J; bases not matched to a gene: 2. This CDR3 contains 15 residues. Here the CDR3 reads CASSPTSGGTDTQYF. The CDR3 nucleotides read TGTGCCAGCAGCCCGACTAGCGGGGGGACAGATACGCAGTATTTT.

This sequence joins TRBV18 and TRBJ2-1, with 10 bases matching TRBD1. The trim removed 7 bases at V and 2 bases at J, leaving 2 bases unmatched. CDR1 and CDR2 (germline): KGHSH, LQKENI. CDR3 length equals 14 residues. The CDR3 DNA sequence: TGTGCCAGCTTGGGACAGGGGACCTACAATGAGCAGTTCTTC. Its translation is CASLGQGTYNEQFF.

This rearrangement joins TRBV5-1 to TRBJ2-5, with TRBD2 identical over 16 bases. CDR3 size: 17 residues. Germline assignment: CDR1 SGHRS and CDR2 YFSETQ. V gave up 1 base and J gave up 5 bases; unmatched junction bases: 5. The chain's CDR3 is CASSLMGLAGGHETQYF. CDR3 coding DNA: TGCGCCAGCAGCTTGATGGGACTAGCGGGGGGGCACGAGACCCAGTACTTC.

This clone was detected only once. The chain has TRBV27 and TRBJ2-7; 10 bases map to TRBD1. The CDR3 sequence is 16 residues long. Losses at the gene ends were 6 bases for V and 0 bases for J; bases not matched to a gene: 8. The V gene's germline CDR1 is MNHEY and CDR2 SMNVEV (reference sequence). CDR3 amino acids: CASRDQTGGGSYEQYF. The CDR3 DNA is TGTGCCAGCAGGGACCAGACAGGGGGCGGCTCCTACGAGCAGTACTTC.

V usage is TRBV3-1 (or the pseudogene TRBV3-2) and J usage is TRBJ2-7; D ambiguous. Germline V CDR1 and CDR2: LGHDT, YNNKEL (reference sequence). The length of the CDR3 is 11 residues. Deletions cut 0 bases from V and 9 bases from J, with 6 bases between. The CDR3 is CASSQEKRQYF. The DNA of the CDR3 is TGTGCCAGCAGCCAAGAAAAGCGGCAGTACTTC.

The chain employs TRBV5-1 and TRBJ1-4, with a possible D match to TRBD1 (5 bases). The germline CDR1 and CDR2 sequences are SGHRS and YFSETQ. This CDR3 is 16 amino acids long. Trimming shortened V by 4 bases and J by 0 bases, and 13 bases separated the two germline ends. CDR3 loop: CASSPGGVATNEKLFF. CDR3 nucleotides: TGCGCCAGCAGCCCGGGGGGGGTTGCAACTAATGAAAAACTGTTTTTT.

The DNA for the CDR3 is TGCGCCAGCAGCTTGGGGGGGACAGGGAACAATGAGCAGTTCTTC. Its protein is CASSLGGTGNNEQFF. The chain recombines TRBV5-1 with TRBJ2-1; TRBD1 matches 9 bases. The CDR3 is made up of 15 amino acids. In germline, CDR1 is SGHRS, CDR2 YFSETQ. After removal of 0 bases from V and 5 bases from J, the junction contained 3 bases not matched to a gene. Full variable domain (outside the CDR3, taken from reference TRBV5-1 and TRBJ2-1): KAGVTQTPRYLIKTRGQQVTLSCSPISGHRSVSWYQQTPGQGLQFLFEYFSETQRNKGNFPGRFSGRQFSNSRSEMNVSTLELGDSALYLCASSLGGTGNNEQFFGPGTRLTVL.

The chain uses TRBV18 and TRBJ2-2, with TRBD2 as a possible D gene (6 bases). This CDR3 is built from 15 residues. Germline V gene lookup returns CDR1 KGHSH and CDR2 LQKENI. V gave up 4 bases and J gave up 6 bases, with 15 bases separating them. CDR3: CASSLDRGSSGELFF. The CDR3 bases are TGTGCCAGCTCACTAGATCGGGGGTCTTCCGGGGAGCTGTTTTTT.

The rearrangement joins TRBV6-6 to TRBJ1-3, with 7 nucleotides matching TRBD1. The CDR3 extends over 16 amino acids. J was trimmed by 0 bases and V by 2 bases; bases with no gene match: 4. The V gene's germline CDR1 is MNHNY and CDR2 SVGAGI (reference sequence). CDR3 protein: CASSYPQGDSGNTIYF. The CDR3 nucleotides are TGTGCCAGCAGTTACCCTCAGGGGGACTCTGGAAACACCATATATTTT.